This T cell receptor beta chain was recorded in a study of cytomegalovirus exposure and HLA in healthy donors. Study-wide results and limits: About 87% or about 30% of the time was how often most TCR beta V segments were productive, according to an earlier analysis.

Vbeta (60) and Jbeta (13) primers were used in the PCR. The table came from immunoSEQ multiplex PCR; TCRdb's copy has only in-frame clones and leaves some out. Counted here are 65,000 to 70,000 clones, about 68% occurring once; the ten biggest clones make up roughly 7.4%. Healthy individuals who donated bone marrow served as the donors. This CDR3 has 12 amino acids. V shed 1 base and J shed 7 bases, with 7 bases lying between them. Germline V gives CDR1 SGHTA, CDR2 FQGNSA. This clone was seen a handful of times. Its antigen is still unknown. The receptor comes from a woman in her twenties or thirties in good health and CMV-seropositive. Sequencing was performed on PBMCs. The V call is TRBV7-2, the J call TRBJ1-1; D uncertain. CDR3 sequence (DNA): TGTGCCAGCAGCTTAGGGTGGAGTGAAGCTTTCTTT. Protein product: CASSLGWSEAFF. Complete variable domain (other parts from reference TRBV7-2 and TRBJ1-1): GAGVSQSPSNKVTEKGKDVELRCDPISGHTALYWYRQSLGQGLEFLIYFQGNSAPDKSGLPSDRFSAERTGGSVSTLTIQRTQQEDSAVYLCASSLGWSEAFFGQGTRLTVV.